The 28 T cell receptor beta chains below all came from one sample that was sequenced in a study of T cells in Graves' hyperthyroidism and ophthalmopathy. Regions amplified from RNA transcripts were the TCR beta CDR3 regions. HTBI primers were employed in a first-round RT-PCR of the TCR CDR3. TCRdb processed the multiplex PCR reads anew with MiXCR; each CDR3 protein has one entry. The sample includes fewer than 450,000 distinct CDR3 sequences, 18% of them seen just once. Sequencing used blood. All receptors derive from a man aged 18-30 years with Graves' ophthalmopathy.

This clonotype was counted only a few times. This chain uses TRBV19 with TRBJ2-1, with 11 bases matching TRBD2. The junction had 11 bases not matched to a gene; V was cut back by 4 bases and J by 6 bases. From germline, CDR1 is LNHDA and CDR2 SQIVND (reference sequence). The CDR3 consists of 17 residues. CDR3 coding DNA: TGTGCCAGTAGTAGAGGCCTCCTAGCGGGAGGAGGCAATGAGCAGTTCTTC. Translated: CASSRGLLAGGGNEQFF.

There are many counts of this clonotype. V usage is TRBV7-8 and J usage is TRBJ2-1, with 7 bases that match TRBD2. V was pared by 2 bases and J by 4 bases, with 8 bases of the junction left unmatched. The CDR3 spans 16 residues. The germline CDR1 and CDR2 sequences are SGHVS and FQNEAQ. This CDR3 reads CASSLRTSSGYNEQFF. CDR3 bases: TGTGCCAGCAGCTTAAGGACGTCTAGCGGATACAATGAGCAGTTCTTC.

This clonotype appeared many times. The rearrangement uses TRBV2 and TRBJ1-2; 7 positions match TRBD1. There are 13 residues in the CDR3. Germline trimming cut 7 bases from V and 8 bases from J; bases unmatched to any gene: 10. In germline, CDR1 is SNHLY, CDR2 FYNNEI. The CDR3 loop reads CASTEERGHGYTF. CDR3 coding DNA: TGTGCCAGCACCGAGGAGAGGGGGCACGGCTACACCTTC.

This chain links TRBV5-1 with TRBJ2-1, with D possibly matching TRBD2 (7 bases). Trimming shortened V by 1 base and J by 6 bases, and 17 bases separated the two germline ends. The CDR3 sequence is 16 residues long. CDR1 and CDR2 from the germline V gene are SGHRS and YFSETQ. The CDR3 is CASSLYGGGPLNEQFF. In DNA form, the CDR3 reads TGCGCCAGCAGCTTGTATGGGGGGGGCCCCCTCAATGAGCAGTTCTTC.

This chain uses TRBV12-3 or TRBV12-4 with TRBJ1-6, with a tentative D call TRBD1 (5 bases). With 2 bases removed from V and 7 bases from J, the gap between germline ends came to 12 bases. CDR3 size: 15 residues. Here the CDR3 reads CASSLKGLGNSPLHF. The CDR3 nucleotides are TGTGCCAGCAGTTTAAAGGGGCTGGGGAATTCACCCCTCCACTTT.

This clonotype was detected a few times. The gene calls are TRBV4-1 and TRBJ1-2, with 7 bases that match TRBD1. The junction had 10 bases not matched to a gene; V was cut back by 3 bases and J by 3 bases. The CDR3 consists of 16 residues. Looked up from germline, CDR1 is MGHRA and CDR2 is YSYEKL. CDR3 bases: TGCGCCAGCAGCCAGACCGGGACAGCCCCTCACTATGGCTACACCTTC. It codes for CASSQTGTAPHYGYTF.

This chain uses TRBV5-8 with TRBJ1-4; D might be TRBD1 (5 bases). V was cut by 4 bases and J by 0 bases, with 13 bases left in between. Germline CDR1 reads SGHTS; CDR2 reads YDEGEE. This CDR3 comprises 16 residues. CDR3 loop: CASSHGQDSTNEKLFF. CDR3 coding DNA: TGTGCCAGCAGCCACGGACAAGACTCAACTAATGAAAAACTGTTTTTT.

V gene TRBV7-3 combines with J gene TRBJ2-3; D gene uncertain. The germline CDR1 and CDR2 sequences are SGHTA and FQGTGA. Trimming cost V 4 bases and J 0 bases, with 8 bases left between them. CDR3 length: 14 amino acids. For the CDR3, the DNA is TGTGCCAGCAGCTCGCGATCTAGCACAGATACGCAGTATTTT. Residues: CASSSRSSTDTQYF.

This clonotype has only a few counts. V is TRBV6-1 and J is TRBJ2-3, with 7 nucleotides matching TRBD2. Per the germline V gene, CDR1 is MNHNS and CDR2 is SASEGT. With V trimmed by 6 bases and J by 5 bases, 8 bases remained unmatched. The CDR3 length is 14 residues. In nucleotides, the CDR3 is TGTGCCAGCAGCCCTAATGGACTAGTAGATACGCAGTATTTT. This codes for CASSPNGLVDTQYF.

The rearrangement joins TRBV20-1 to TRBJ1-6; 9 bases are a match to TRBD1. CDR3 length equals 17 residues. Germline CDR1 DFQATT, CDR2 SNEGSKA (reference sequence). The junction had 9 bases not matched to a gene; V was cut back by 6 bases and J by 0 bases. The CDR3 coding sequence is TGCAGTGCACCGACAGGGGGAGGCGGCTCCTATAATTCACCCCTCCACTTT. This sequence encodes CSAPTGGGGSYNSPLHF.

The sample holds a few counts of this clonotype. The V gene is TRBV15, the J gene TRBJ2-1; D possibly matches TRBD1 or TRBD2 (5 bases each). Trimming shortened V by 5 bases and J by 2 bases, and 13 bases separated the two germline ends. Germline lookup yields CDR1 LNHNV and CDR2 YYDKDF (reference sequence). The CDR3 consists of 15 residues. CDR3 protein: CATSWGRMTYNEQFF. DNA of the CDR3: TGTGCCACCAGCTGGGGACGGATGACCTACAATGAGCAGTTCTTC.

This clonotype has at least ten counts. The V and J genes are TRBV7-2 and TRBJ1-2; D gene uncertain. With 0 bases removed from V and 2 bases from J, the gap between germline ends came to 7 bases. Germline V gene sequence: CDR1 SGHTA, CDR2 FQGNSA. CDR3 length equals 14 residues. The DNA of the CDR3 is TGTGCCAGCAGCTTAGCAGGGAGGAACTATGGCTACACCTTC. Its protein product is CASSLAGRNYGYTF.

A word on this clonotype: A much larger clone lies a single base off, so this may be a read error. The chain carries TRBV3-1 and TRBJ2-2; the D is unclear. This CDR3 is 15 amino acids long. From germline, CDR1 is LGHDT and CDR2 YNNKEL (reference sequence). V lost 1 base and J lost 1, with 7 bases in between. CDR3 amino acids: CASSQGSGNTGELFF. DNA for the CDR3: TGTGCCAGCAGCCAAGGGTCGGGGAACACCGGGGAGCTGTTTTTT.

The chain carries TRBV5-1 and TRBJ2-1, with D hard to call. CDR3 size: 14 residues. Germline assignment: CDR1 SGHRS and CDR2 YFSETQ. Trimming took 4 bases from V and 4 from J, leaving 12 bases between them. The CDR3, as DNA: TGCGCCAGCAGCCCAATGGCCCGATACAATGAGCAGTTCTTC. Translation: CASSPMARYNEQFF.

This clonotype was recorded at least ten times. This chain links TRBV12-3 or TRBV12-4 with TRBJ1-1; D is ambiguous. V dropped 3 bases and J dropped 7 bases, with 18 bases sitting between them. This CDR3 has 15 amino acids. The CDR3 nucleotides are TGTGCCAGCAGTTTCTCCGTCGGATTTCGGCGTGAAGCTTTCTTT. Protein product: CASSFSVGFRREAFF.

A few counts support this clonotype. J is TRBJ1-1 and V is TRBV20-1; 10 nucleotides align to TRBD1. This CDR3 contains 14 residues. CDR1 DFQATT and CDR2 SNEGSKA come from the germline V gene (reference sequence). V shed 3 bases and J 5 bases; nucleotides not matched to a gene: 6. CDR3 amino acids: CSARTGGAGTEAFF. The CDR3 region has the DNA TGCAGTGCTAGGACAGGGGGCGCAGGTACTGAAGCTTTCTTT.

The V gene is TRBV5-1, the J gene TRBJ2-1, with 12 positions matching TRBD2. Trimming at V came to 0 bases and at J to 7 bases, leaving 8 bases not matched to a gene. The CDR3 spans 17 residues. Germline CDR1 is SGHRS and CDR2 is YFSETQ. CDR3 bases: TGCGCCAGCAGCTTGGCGGCTAGCGGGAGGGTATCAAATGAGCAGTTCTTC. It is translated as CASSLAASGRVSNEQFF.

The table lists this clonotype with many counts. V gene TRBV7-9 combines with J gene TRBJ1-1, with D possibly matching TRBD1 (5 bases). V gave up 2 bases and J gave up 4 bases, with 11 bases separating them. Per germline, CDR1 SEHNR and CDR2 FQNEAQ (reference sequence). The CDR3 has 14 residues. This CDR3 reads CASSLRGEGTEAFF. The DNA of the CDR3 is TGTGCCAGCAGCTTACGGGGGGAGGGCACTGAAGCTTTCTTT.

The sample holds many counts of this clonotype. This rearrangement joins TRBV12-5 to TRBJ2-3; unclear D gene. V lost 1 base and J lost 5, with 19 bases in between. The CDR3 runs to 17 residues. Germline V gene sequence: CDR1 LGHNT, CDR2 FRNRAP. The CDR3 sequence is CASGLDEATIVRDTQYF. The DNA of the CDR3 is TGTGCTAGTGGTTTGGACGAGGCGACAATTGTGAGAGATACGCAGTATTTT.

There are many counts of this clonotype. V gene TRBV27 combines with J gene TRBJ2-3; possibly TRBD2 for D (5 bases). This CDR3 is 17 amino acids long. CDR1 MNHEY and CDR2 SMNVEV come from the germline V gene (reference sequence). V lost 4 bases and J 2 bases, leaving 19 bases between the germline ends. The CDR3 nucleotides are TGTGCCAGCAGTTATCAAAGGCTAGGAGGTGTCACAGATACGCAGTATTTT. Translated: CASSYQRLGGVTDTQYF.

This clonotype came up many times. This chain connects TRBV3-1 to TRBJ1-2; 7 nucleotides align to TRBD1. After removal of 0 bases from V and 5 bases from J, the junction contained 6 bases not matched to a gene. This CDR3 contains 15 residues. Germline-derived CDR1 and CDR2 are LGHDT and YNNKEL (reference sequence). Here the CDR3 reads CASSQDPQGIYGYTF. Written as DNA, the CDR3 is TGTGCCAGCAGCCAAGATCCACAGGGGATTTATGGCTACACCTTC.

The rearrangement joins TRBV11-1 to TRBJ2-7; D ambiguous. The CDR3 spans 14 residues. With 2 bases removed from V and 6 bases from J, the gap between germline ends came to 14 bases. From germline, CDR1 is SGHAT and CDR2 FQDESV (reference sequence). CDR3 amino acids: CASSLSPGAVEQYF. The CDR3 DNA reads TGTGCCAGCAGCTTAAGCCCCGGAGCCGTCGAGCAGTACTTC.

This clonotype has at least ten counts. This sequence joins TRBV18 and TRBJ2-5, with a possible D match to TRBD1 (5 bases). The CDR3 has 14 residues. The V and J ends lost 2 bases and 2 bases respectively, with 9 bases between them. CDR1 is KGHSH, CDR2 LQKENI, per germline. The chain's CDR3 is CASSPGRAQETQYF. The CDR3 DNA sequence: TGTGCCAGCTCACCAGGCAGGGCGCAAGAGACCCAGTACTTC. Full variable domain (rest looked up from reference TRBV18 and TRBJ2-5): NAGVMQNPRHLVRRRGQEARLRCSPMKGHSHVYWYRQLPEEGLKFMVYLQKENIIDESGMPKERFSAEFPKEGPSILRIQQVVRGDSAAYFCASSPGRAQETQYFGPGTRLLVL.

This clonotype was detected only a few times. The CDR3 protein is CSVGGSHTDTQYF. CDR3 bases: TGCAGCGTTGGGGGGAGCCACACAGATACGCAGTATTTT. The chain uses TRBV29-1 and TRBJ2-3, with D perhaps given as TRBD1 or TRBD2 (5 bases each). V gave up 4 bases and J gave up 2 bases, with 10 bases separating them. Per germline, CDR1 SQVTM and CDR2 ANQGSEA. This CDR3 has 13 amino acids.

As regards this clonotype: This may be a read error, as it is one base from a much larger clone. The chain links TRBV6-2 or TRBV6-3 to TRBJ1-5, with D perhaps matching TRBD1 (6 bases). This CDR3 has 14 residues. Germline CDR1 reads MNHEY; CDR2 reads SVGEGT. The V end was cut by 0 bases, the J end by 11 bases, with 14 bases between. The CDR3 bases are TGTGCCAGCAGTTACTCAGGACAGTATTCGACCCAGCATTTT. Amino acids: CASSYSGQYSTQHF.

This clonotype came up a few times. The V gene is TRBV11-2, the J gene TRBJ2-7, with 7 bases fitting TRBD1. Trimming cost V 5 bases and J 2 bases; bases outside gene matches: 15. Germline CDR1 SGHAT, CDR2 FQNNGV. This CDR3 comprises 17 residues. Here the CDR3 reads CASSGVRRDSSTYEQYF. DNA for the CDR3: TGTGCCAGCAGCGGGGTCCGTAGGGACAGCTCAACCTACGAGCAGTACTTC.

This chain connects TRBV28 to TRBJ1-2; 8 positions agree with TRBD1. Germline assignment: CDR1 MDHEN and CDR2 SYDVKM. CDR3 size: 13 residues. With 2 bases clipped from V and 6 bases from J, the junction kept 2 bases outside the gene matches. The CDR3, as DNA: TGTGCCAGCAGTTTAGCAGGGGGCCATGGCTACACCTTC. This sequence encodes CASSLAGGHGYTF.

This clonotype turned up a few times. The gene calls are TRBV7-3 and TRBJ2-2, with 7 bases identical to TRBD2. Per the germline V gene, CDR1 is SGHTA and CDR2 is FQGTGA. This CDR3 spans 14 amino acids. The trim removed 11 bases at V and 0 bases at J, leaving 6 bases unmatched. CDR3: CASRSGANTGELFF. CDR3 DNA sequence: TGTGCCTCCCGGAGCGGGGCGAACACCGGGGAGCTGTTTTTT.